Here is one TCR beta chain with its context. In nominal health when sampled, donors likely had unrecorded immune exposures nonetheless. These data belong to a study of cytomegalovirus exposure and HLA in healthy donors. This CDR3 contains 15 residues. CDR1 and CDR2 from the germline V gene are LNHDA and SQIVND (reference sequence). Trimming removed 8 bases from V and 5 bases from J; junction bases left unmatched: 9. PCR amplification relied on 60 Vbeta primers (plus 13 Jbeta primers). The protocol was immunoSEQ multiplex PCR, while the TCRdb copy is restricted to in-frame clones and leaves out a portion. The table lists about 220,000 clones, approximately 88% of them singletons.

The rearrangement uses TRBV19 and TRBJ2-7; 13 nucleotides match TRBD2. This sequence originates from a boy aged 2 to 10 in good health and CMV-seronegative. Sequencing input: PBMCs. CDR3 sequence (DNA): TGTGCCAGTTCCGTGACTAGCGGGGGGTTCAACGAGCAGTACTTC. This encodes CASSVTSGGFNEQYF.